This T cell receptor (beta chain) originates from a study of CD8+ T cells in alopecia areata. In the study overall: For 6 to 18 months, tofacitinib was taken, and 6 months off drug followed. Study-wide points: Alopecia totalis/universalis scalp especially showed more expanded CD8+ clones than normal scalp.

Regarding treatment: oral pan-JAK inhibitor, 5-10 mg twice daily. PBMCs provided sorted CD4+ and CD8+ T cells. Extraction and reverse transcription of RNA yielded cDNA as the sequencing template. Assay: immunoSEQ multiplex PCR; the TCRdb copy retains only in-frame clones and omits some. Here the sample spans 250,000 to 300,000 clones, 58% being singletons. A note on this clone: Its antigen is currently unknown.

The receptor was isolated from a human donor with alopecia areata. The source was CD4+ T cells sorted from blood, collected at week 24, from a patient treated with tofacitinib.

CDR3 in amino acids: CASSQWGGRQETQYF. DNA of the CDR3: TGTGCCAGCAGTCAGTGGGGTGGAAGGCAAGAGACCCAGTACTTC. J is TRBJ2-5 and V is TRBV27; no clear D gene. The CDR3 totals 15 residues. From germline, CDR1 is MNHEY and CDR2 SMNVEV (reference sequence). The ends were cut back, 5 bases at V and 2 bases at J, with 15 bases in the middle.